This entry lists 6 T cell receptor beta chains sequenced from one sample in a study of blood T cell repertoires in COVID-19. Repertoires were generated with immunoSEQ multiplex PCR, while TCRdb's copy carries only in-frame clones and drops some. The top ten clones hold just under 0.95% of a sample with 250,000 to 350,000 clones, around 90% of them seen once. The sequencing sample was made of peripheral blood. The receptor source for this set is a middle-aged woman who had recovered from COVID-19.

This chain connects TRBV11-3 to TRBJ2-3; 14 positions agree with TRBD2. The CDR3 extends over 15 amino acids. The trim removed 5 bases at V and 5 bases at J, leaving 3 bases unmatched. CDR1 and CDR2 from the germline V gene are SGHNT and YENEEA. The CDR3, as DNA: TGTGCCAGCAGCCTCGGGACTAGCGGGAGAGATACGCAGTATTTT. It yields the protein CASSLGTSGRDTQYF. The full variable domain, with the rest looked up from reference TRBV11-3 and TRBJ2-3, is EAGVVQSPRYKIIEKKQPVAFWCNPISGHNTLYWYLQNLGQGPELLIRYENEEAVDDSQLPKDRFSAERLKGVDSTLKIQPAELGDSAVYLCASSLGTSGRDTQYFGPGTRLTVL.

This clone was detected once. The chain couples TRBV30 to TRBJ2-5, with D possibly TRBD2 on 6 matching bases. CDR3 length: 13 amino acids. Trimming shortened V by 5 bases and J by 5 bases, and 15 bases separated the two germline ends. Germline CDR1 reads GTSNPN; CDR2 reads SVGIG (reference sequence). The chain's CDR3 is CAWARSAGETQYF. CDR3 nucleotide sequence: TGTGCCTGGGCGCGCTCGGCGGGGGAGACCCAGTACTTC.

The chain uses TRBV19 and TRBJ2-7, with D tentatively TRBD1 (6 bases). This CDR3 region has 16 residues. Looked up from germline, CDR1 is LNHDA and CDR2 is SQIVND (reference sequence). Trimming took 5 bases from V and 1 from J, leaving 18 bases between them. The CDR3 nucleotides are TGTGCCAGTAGTGGCTCGGACAGCAAATTTTCCTACGAGCAGTACTTC. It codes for CASSGSDSKFSYEQYF.

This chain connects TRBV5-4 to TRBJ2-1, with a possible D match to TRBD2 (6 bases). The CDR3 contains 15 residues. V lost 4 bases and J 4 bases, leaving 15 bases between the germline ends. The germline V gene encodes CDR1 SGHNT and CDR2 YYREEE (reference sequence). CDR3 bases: TGTGCCAGCAGCCGATCCCCCCTAGCGTACAATGAGCAGTTCTTC. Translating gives CASSRSPLAYNEQFF.

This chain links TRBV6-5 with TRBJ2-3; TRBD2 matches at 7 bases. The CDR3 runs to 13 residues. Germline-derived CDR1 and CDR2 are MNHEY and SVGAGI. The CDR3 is CATSSGSTDTQYF. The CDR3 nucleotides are TGTGCTACGTCTAGCGGAAGCACAGATACGCAGTATTTT.

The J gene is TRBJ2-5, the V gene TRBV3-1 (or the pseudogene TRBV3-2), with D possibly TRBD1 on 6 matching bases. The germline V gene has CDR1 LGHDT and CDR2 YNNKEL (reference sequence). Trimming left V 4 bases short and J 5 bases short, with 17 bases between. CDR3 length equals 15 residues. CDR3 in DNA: TGTGCCAGCAGCCCGACCGGGACAACATTGGAGACCCAGTACTTC. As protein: CASSPTGTTLETQYF.